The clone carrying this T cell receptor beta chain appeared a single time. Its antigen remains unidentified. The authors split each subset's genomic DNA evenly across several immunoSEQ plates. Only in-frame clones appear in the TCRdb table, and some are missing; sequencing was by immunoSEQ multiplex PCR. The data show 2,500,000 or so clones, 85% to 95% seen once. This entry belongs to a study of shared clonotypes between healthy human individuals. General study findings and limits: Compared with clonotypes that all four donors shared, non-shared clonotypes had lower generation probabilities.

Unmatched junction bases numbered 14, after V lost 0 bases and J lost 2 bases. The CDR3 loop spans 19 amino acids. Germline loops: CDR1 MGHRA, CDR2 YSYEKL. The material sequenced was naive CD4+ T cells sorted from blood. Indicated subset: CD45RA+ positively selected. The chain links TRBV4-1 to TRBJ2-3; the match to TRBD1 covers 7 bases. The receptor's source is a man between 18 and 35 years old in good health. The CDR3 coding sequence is TGCGCCAGCAGCCAAGATCATTCTTTCCTGGACAGGTTCACAGATACGCAGTATTTT. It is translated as CASSQDHSFLDRFTDTQYF.